The entry below describes one TCR gamma chain. Its antigen is not yet known. No qualities accompany the bases; no much larger clone lies one base away. Mothers of both infected and uninfected infants received the same treatment, using spiramycin and/or pyrimethamine plus sulfadiazine plus folinic acid. All infants, both infected and uninfected, were delivered at term after more than 37 weeks of gestation. About 1 mL of blood was turned into PBMCs through Lymphoprep gradient centrifugation, and the PBMCs were then cryopreserved in liquid nitrogen and sent to Belgium. After thawing, the PBMCs were labeled with Zombie NIR viability dye and stained with antibodies against CD3, TCR gammadelta, Vgamma9 and Vdelta2. Sorting of CD3+ TCRgammadelta+ T cells was performed on a FACSAria III, reaching a mean purity of roughly 98%. For each sample, RNA was extracted from roughly 10,000 sorted gammadelta T cells with the RNeasy Micro Kit. Infants were born to mothers enrolled with primary T. gondii infection during pregnancy. Infant peripheral blood was collected at an outpatient microbiology and virology center in Pavia, Italy.

Template-switch reverse transcription with SuperScript II was used to generate cDNA, with TRGC- and TRDC-specific primers combined in a single tube. The TRGC primer was designed so that it would bind both of the constant genes TRGC1 and TRGC2. The KAPA Real-Time Library Amplification Kit was used for TRG and TRD amplification, and AMPure XP bead purification was performed between steps. Illumina sequencing adapters were added by index PCR using the Nextera XT Index Kit. TRG and TRD amplicons were sequenced on an Illumina MiSeq with the V2 300 kit, giving 150 bp paired-end reads. The authors processed their data as follows. Before further analysis, read quality was checked using FastQC version 0.11.8. Reads were aligned against the TRG or TRD reference genes from GenBank, and CDR3 sequences were constructed using MiXCR version 3.0.3. Default MiXCR settings were kept, except that 3 rather than 5 consecutive nucleotides were used to assemble TRDD gene segments. VDJtools version 1.2.1 calculated N additions, CDR3 length, J segment length and clonotype sharing between samples. Out-of-frame CDR3 sequences and those containing stop codons were excluded from analysis. Infant repertoires were compared for overlap with previously published fetal, cord blood and adult blood Vgamma9Vdelta2 repertoires. TCRdb recomputed clones from the public reads with CATT; identical DNA rows were then combined. The V and J calls, along with clone size, are taken from TCRdb and not from the paper's own processing. This sample gives roughly 300 gamma-chain clones in total; less than 25% of them show up just once. The top ten clones comprise 30% of the sample.

Trimming accounts for 4 bases at V and 1 base at J, while the number of junction bases matched to no gene is 1. From cysteine to phenylalanine, the CDR3 is 12 amino acids long. The read is trimmed to its CDR3 DNA, 36 bases read in frame from base 1. Reading the germline V gene gives CDR1 EGSTGY and CDR2 YDSYTSSV. This entry belongs to a study of Vγ9Vδ2 T cells in congenital toxoplasmosis (dated by TCRdb to about 2021). General notes on the study: IgG, IgM and IgA serology, Western blot and an in-house interferon-gamma release assay were used to diagnose congenital toxoplasmosis. The study compared gamma and delta chain CDR3 repertoires of sorted blood gammadelta T cells between congenitally T. gondii-infected and uninfected infants. Sequencing of the repertoires was done on samples from infants at two time points: 2 months after birth and 1 year of age. TCR sequencing covered 5 or 6 infected and some 10 uninfected infants at 2 months, plus 3 infected and 4 uninfected infants at 1 year. What the study reported, not specific to this receptor: Repertoire differences between infected and uninfected infants were less clearly seen at 1 year of age than at 2 months. Among 2-month-old infants, germline-encoded fetal-type TRDV2 CDR3 sequences seemed to show up more often in infected than in uninfected infants, which suggests an in utero expansion footprint. At 2 months, infected infants appeared to have fewer N additions in TRGV9 and TRDV2 CDR3s than uninfected infants, particularly in TRDV2-TRDJ1 sequences. A public TRGV9 clonotype was highly prevalent in both infected and uninfected infants. Two months was the earliest age with enough suitable sample material for TCR repertoire analysis, so newborn repertoires were not sequenced.

The chain is assembled from TRGV4 and TRGJ1 or TRGJ2. The TCR comes from a child under 10 years old born to a mother with Toxoplasma gondii infection during pregnancy, either congenitally infected or uninfected (not recorded which). The sequenced material came from gamma-delta T cells from blood. The CDR3 reads as follows: CATWENYYKKLF. At the DNA level, the sequence is TGTGCCACCTGGGAAAATTATTATAAGAAACTCTTT.